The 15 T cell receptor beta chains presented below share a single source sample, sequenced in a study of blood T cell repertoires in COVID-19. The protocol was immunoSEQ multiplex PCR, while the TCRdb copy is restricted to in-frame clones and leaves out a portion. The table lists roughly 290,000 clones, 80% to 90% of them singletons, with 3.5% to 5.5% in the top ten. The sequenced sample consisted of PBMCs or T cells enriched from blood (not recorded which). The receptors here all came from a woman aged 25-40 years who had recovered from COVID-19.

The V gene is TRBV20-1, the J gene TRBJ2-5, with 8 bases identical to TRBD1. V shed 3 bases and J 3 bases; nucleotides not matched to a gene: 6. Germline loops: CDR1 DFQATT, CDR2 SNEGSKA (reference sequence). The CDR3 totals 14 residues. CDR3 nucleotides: TGCAGTGCTAGTAGGATGACAGGGGAAGAGACCCAGTACTTC. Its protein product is CSASRMTGEETQYF.

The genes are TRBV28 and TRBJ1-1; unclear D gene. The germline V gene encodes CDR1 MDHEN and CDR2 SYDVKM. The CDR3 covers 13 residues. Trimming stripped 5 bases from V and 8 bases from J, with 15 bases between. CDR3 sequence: CASSPPLVGEAFF. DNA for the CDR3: TGTGCCAGCAGTCCCCCTTTGGTCGGGGAAGCTTTCTTT.

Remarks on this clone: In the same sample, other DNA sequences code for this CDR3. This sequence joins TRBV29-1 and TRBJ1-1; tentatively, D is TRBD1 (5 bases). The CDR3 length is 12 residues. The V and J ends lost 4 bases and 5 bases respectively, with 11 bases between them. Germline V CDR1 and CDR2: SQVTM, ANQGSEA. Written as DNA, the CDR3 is TGCAGCGTTGGCAGGGCGGGAACTGAAGCTTTCTTT. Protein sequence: CSVGRAGTEAFF.

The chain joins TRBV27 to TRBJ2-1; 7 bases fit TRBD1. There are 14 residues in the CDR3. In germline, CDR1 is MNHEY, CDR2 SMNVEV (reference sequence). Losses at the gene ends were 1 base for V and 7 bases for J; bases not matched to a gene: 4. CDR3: CASSLYLQGNEQFF. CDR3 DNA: TGTGCCAGCAGTTTATACCTACAGGGGAATGAGCAGTTCTTC.

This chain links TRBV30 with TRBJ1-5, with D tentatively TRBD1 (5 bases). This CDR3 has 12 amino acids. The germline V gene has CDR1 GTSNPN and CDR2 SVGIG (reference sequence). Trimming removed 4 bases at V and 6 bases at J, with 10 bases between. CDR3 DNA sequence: TGTGCCTGGAAGACAGATTCTCAGCCCCAGCATTTT. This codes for CAWKTDSQPQHF.

CDR3 sequence reads: CASSFVGRGGSPLHF. CDR3 coding DNA: TGTGCCAGCTCCTTCGTCGGGAGGGGCGGATCACCCCTCCACTTT. The chain combines TRBV27 with TRBJ1-6, with D possibly TRBD1 on 5 matching bases. The CDR3 is 15 amino acids. The V end lost 8 bases, the J end lost 10 bases, and 21 bases lay between the germline ends. CDR1 and CDR2 (germline): MNHEY, SMNVEV (reference sequence).

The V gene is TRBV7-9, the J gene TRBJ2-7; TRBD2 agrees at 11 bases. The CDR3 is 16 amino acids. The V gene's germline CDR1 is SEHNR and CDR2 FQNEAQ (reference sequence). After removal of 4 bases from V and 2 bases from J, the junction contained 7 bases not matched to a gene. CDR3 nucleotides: TGTGCCAGCAGCTCCCCCGGGACTAGCGGAACCTACGAGCAGTACTTC. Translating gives CASSSPGTSGTYEQYF.

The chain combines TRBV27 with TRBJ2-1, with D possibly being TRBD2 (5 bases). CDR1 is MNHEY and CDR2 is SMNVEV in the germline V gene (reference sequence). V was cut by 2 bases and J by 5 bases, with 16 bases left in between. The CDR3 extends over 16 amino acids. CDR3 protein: CASSLNGVLIDNEQFF. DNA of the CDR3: TGTGCCAGCAGTTTAAACGGGGTACTGATAGACAATGAGCAGTTCTTC.

The CDR3 region has the DNA TGTGCCAGCAGCTCGGCAGGACTTAACTATGGCTACACCTTC. Translation: CASSSAGLNYGYTF. The genes are TRBV25-1 and TRBJ1-2; no definite D call. The ends were cut back, 6 bases at V and 1 base at J, with 12 bases in the middle. Germline values: CDR1 MGHDK, CDR2 SYGVNS. This CDR3 region has 14 residues.

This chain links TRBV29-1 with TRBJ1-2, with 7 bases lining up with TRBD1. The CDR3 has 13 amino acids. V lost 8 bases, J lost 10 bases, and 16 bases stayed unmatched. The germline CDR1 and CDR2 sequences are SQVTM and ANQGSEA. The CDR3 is CSTSIGTATAYTF. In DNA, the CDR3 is TGCAGCACCTCAATCGGGACAGCCACAGCCTACACCTTC.

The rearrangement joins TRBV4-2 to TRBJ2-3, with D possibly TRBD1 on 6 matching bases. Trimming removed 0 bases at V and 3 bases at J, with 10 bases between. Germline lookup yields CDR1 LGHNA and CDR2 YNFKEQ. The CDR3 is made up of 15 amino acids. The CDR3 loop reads CASSQEWQGTDTQYF. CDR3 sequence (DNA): TGTGCCAGCAGCCAAGAATGGCAGGGGACAGATACGCAGTATTTT.

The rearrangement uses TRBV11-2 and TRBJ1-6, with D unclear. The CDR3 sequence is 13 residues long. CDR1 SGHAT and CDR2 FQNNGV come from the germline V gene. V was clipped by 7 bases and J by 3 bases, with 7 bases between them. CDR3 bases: TGTGCCAGCACCGCGCGCTATAATTCACCCCTCCACTTT. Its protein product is CASTARYNSPLHF. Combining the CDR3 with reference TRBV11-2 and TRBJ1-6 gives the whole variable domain EAGVAQSPRYKIIEKRQSVAFWCNPISGHATLYWYQQILGQGPKLLIQFQNNGVVDDSQLPKDRFSAERLKGVDSTLKIQPAKLEDSAVYLCASTARYNSPLHFGNGTRLTVT.

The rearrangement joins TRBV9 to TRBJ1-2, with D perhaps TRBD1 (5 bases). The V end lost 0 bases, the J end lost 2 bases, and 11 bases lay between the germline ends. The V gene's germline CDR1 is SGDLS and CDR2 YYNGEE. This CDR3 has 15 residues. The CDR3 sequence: CASSVDPDTNYGYTF. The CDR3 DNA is TGTGCCAGCAGCGTAGATCCGGACACAAACTATGGCTACACCTTC.

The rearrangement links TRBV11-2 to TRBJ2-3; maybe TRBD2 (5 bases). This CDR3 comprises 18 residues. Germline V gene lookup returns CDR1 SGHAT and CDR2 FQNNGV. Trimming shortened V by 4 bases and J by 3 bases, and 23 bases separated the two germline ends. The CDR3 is CASSSPRRVREPTDTQYF. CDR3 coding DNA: TGTGCCAGCAGCTCGCCGAGGCGGGTACGCGAACCAACAGATACGCAGTATTTT.

The CDR3: CASSPRNEQFF. DNA for the CDR3: TGTGCCAGCAGCCCCAGGAATGAGCAGTTCTTC. The V call is TRBV12-3 or TRBV12-4, the J call TRBJ2-1; D unclear. This CDR3 comprises 11 residues. Trimming cost V 6 bases and J 7 bases, with 7 bases left between them.